This T cell receptor beta chain came from a study of cytomegalovirus exposure and HLA in healthy donors. Study-level points and caveats: In vitro assays verified that a few CMV-associated chains recognized CMV antigens specifically. From TCR beta sequences, most subjects' HLA-A and HLA-B alleles were reportedly predicted accurately.

As for this clone: What it recognizes is unknown.

The CDR3 extends over 16 amino acids. The germline CDR1 and CDR2 sequences are MNHNS and SASEGT. The ends were cut back, 2 bases at V and 0 bases at J, with 11 bases in the middle. Both 60 Vbeta primers and 13 Jbeta primers went into the PCR. The repertoire was sequenced with immunoSEQ multiplex PCR; TCRdb's copy has only in-frame clones and lacks some. The table lists about 210,000 clones, roughly 87% of them singletons. The rearrangement uses TRBV6-1 and TRBJ2-1; D may be TRBD2 (6 bases). The specimen was PBMCs. The receptor comes from a man aged 35-49 years in good health and CMV-seropositive. DNA of the CDR3: TGTGCCAGCAGTGAAATGGCGGGAAACTCCTACAATGAGCAGTTCTTC. It is translated as CASSEMAGNSYNEQFF.